A single sample is the source of the 14 T cell receptor delta chains below, sequenced in a study of gamma-delta T cells after stem cell transplantation. TCRdb re-identified clones in the RT-PCR reads via CATT. This sample has about 4,600 delta-chain clones, with roughly 2.1% found just once. Sequencing was done on a sample of gamma-delta T cells. All receptors come from a human donor. It is not recorded whose cells these are; they may come from a transplant donor.

Turning to this clone: A much bigger clone sits one base away, suggesting this may be a read error. Other DNA sequences in the sample encode the same CDR3. The V gene is TRDV2, the J gene TRDJ3; D is perhaps TRDD3 (5 bases). CDR1 GEAIGNYY and CDR2 EKD come from the germline V gene. This CDR3 has 29 amino acids. As DNA, the CDR3 is TGCGCCTGTGACACCGTAGTGGCCGGCTTGGGGAACCGTTGGGATCCGATGATAACTGACTCCTGGGACACCCGACAGATGTTTTTC. Translating it yields CACDTVVAGLGNRWDPMITDSWDTRQMFF.

On this clone itself: TCRdb assigns this DNA the protein of a much larger clone, which departs from its translation at residue 13; this likely reflects a read error, and the protein shown comes from translating the DNA. V gene TRDV2 combines with J gene TRDJ1; D is unresolved. CDR1 GEAIGNYY and CDR2 EKD come from the germline V gene. The CDR3 has 15 residues. The CDR3: CACDTLSGYTDKFIF. CDR3 coding DNA: TGTGCCTGTGACACCCTATCCGGTTACACCGATAAATTCATCTTT.

The chain is built from TRDV2 and TRDJ1, with TRDD3 matching 7 bases. Germline lookup yields CDR1 GEAIGNYY and CDR2 EKD. With 4 bases clipped from V and 0 bases from J, the junction kept 7 bases outside the gene matches. The CDR3 contains 15 residues. The DNA for the CDR3 is TGTGCCTGTGAGCCCCTGGGGGTCAACACCGATAAACTCATCTTT. This encodes CACEPLGVNTDKLIF.

This clone was seen a few times. TCRdb records a much larger clone's protein for this DNA, with a difference at residue 5 that likely arises from a read error; the protein given is the translation of the DNA. This sample includes further DNA sequences coding for the same CDR3. The chain employs TRDV2 and TRDJ1; 10 bases are a match to TRDD3. Germline trimming cut 1 base from V and 1 base from J; bases unmatched to any gene: 5. This CDR3 spans 16 amino acids. In germline, CDR1 is GEAIGNYY, CDR2 EKD. The CDR3 loop is CACDTLLGDSTDKLIF. The CDR3 DNA reads as TGTGCCTGTGACACTCTACTGGGGGATTCCACCGATAAACTCATCTTT.

The rearrangement links TRDV2 to TRDJ1, with D unresolved. The CDR3 has 14 residues. CDR1 is GEAIGNYY and CDR2 is EKD in the germline V gene. Trimming took 2 bases from V and 0 from J, leaving 9 bases between them. The CDR3 spells CACDKIDNTDKLIF. The CDR3 DNA follows: TGTGCCTGTGACAAAATCGATAACACCGATAAACTCATCTTT.

About this clone: TCRdb's entry gives the protein of a much larger clone, which mismatches this DNA's translation at residue 4, likely from a read error; the protein reported here is translated from the DNA. This chain joins TRDV2 and TRDJ1; 7 bases map to TRDD3. The CDR3 is 16 residues long. Trimming at V came to 5 bases and at J to 0 bases, leaving 11 bases not matched to a gene. Germline-derived CDR1 and CDR2 are GEAIGNYY and EKD. The DNA of the CDR3 is TGTGCCTGTGGCCCGCTGGGGGGGGCATACACCGATAAACTCATCTTT. This sequence encodes CACGPLGGAYTDKLIF.

With regard to this clone: The protein that TCRdb holds for this DNA derives from a much larger clone and differs from the translated DNA at residue 3, which likely indicates a read error; the protein shown here is translated from the DNA. The gene calls are TRDV2 and TRDJ1, with 13 bases aligning to TRDD3. Germline values: CDR1 GEAIGNYY, CDR2 EKD. The CDR3 has 18 residues. CDR3 nucleotide sequence: TGTGCCCGTGATCAGGTAACTGGGGGATACGCGACCACTGATAAACTCATCTTT. Translating gives CARDQVTGGYATTDKLIF.

This clone has a handful of counts. The chain is built from TRDV2 and TRDJ1; TRDD3 aligns across 8 bases. CDR1 is GEAIGNYY and CDR2 is EKD in the germline V gene. The CDR3 has 15 amino acids. V trimming: 3 bases; J trimming: 1 base; junction bases outside the gene matches: 6. The CDR3 protein is CACDGLGVATDKLIF. In DNA, the CDR3 is TGTGCCTGTGACGGACTGGGGGTCGCCACCGATAAACTCATCTTT.

Remarks on this clone: For this DNA, TCRdb reports the protein of a much larger clone, which diverges at residue 13, most likely from a read error; the protein presented here is translated directly from the DNA. The V gene is TRDV1, the J gene TRDJ3; 10 nucleotides agree with TRDD3. The CDR3 contains 19 residues. Germline CDR1 is TSWWSYY and CDR2 is QGS. CDR3 nucleotides: TGTGCTCTTGGGGGCCCCGTGAACTGGGGGATCCGGGAGACCCGACAGATGTTTTTC. It codes for CALGGPVNWGIRETRQMFF.

This clone was recorded a few times. A read error is likely here: a far larger clone is one base away. The same CDR3 is also encoded by other DNA sequences in this sample. This chain links TRDV2 with TRDJ1, with 11 nucleotides matching TRDD3. Per germline, CDR1 GEAIGNYY and CDR2 EKD. The CDR3 is made up of 18 amino acids. J lost 4 bases, V lost 0 bases, and 12 bases had no gene match. The DNA for the CDR3 is TGTGCCTGTGACACCGTTGGGTTGGGGGATACGGTTGTCGATAAACTCATCTTT. Encoded protein: CACDTVGLGDTVVDKLIF.

In its sample, this clone was seen a few times. Translating this DNA gives a protein that differs at residue 13 from the TCRdb one, which belongs to a much larger clone; a read error is likely, and the protein shown is this translation. V usage is TRDV2 and J usage is TRDJ3, with TRDD3 matching over 10 bases. Germline-derived CDR1 and CDR2 are GEAIGNYY and EKD. The junction had 12 bases not matched to a gene; V was cut back by 0 bases and J by 2 bases. The CDR3 extends over 21 amino acids. CDR3 region: CACDTVRTGGSNPWDTRQMFF. The CDR3, as DNA: TGTGCCTGTGACACCGTGCGTACTGGGGGATCAAACCCCTGGGACACCCGACAGATGTTTTTC.

This clone was detected only a few times. This chain uses TRDV2 with TRDJ3; 12 nucleotides agree with TRDD3. V gave up 3 bases and J gave up 5 bases; unmatched junction bases: 13. The CDR3 totals 20 residues. CDR1 is GEAIGNYY and CDR2 is EKD in the germline V gene. The CDR3 is CACDRVLGDTRAGDTRQMFF. The DNA for the CDR3 is TGTGCCTGTGACCGCGTACTGGGGGATACACGTGCTGGGGACACCCGACAGATGTTTTTC.

This clone was observed a handful of times. It differs at one base from a far larger clone, so likely a read error. In the same sample, other DNA sequences code for this CDR3. The rearrangement links TRDV2 to TRDJ3, with 8 bases identical to TRDD3. The CDR3 consists of 22 residues. Germline loops: CDR1 GEAIGNYY, CDR2 EKD. V was pared by 0 bases and J by 1 base, with 16 bases of the junction left unmatched. CDR3 loop: CACDTVEYTGGAASWDTRQMFF. The CDR3 coding sequence is TGTGCCTGTGACACCGTTGAATATACTGGGGGTGCCGCGTCCTGGGACACCCGACAGATGTTTTTC.

The table lists this clone with many counts. A far larger clone is just one base off, so this is likely a read error. The genes are TRDV2 and TRDJ3, with 8 bases matching TRDD3. The CDR3 runs 19 residues. The germline V gene encodes CDR1 GEAIGNYY and CDR2 EKD. CDR3 coding DNA: TGTGCCTGTGACACCGTAGGGGATACCAGCTCCCGGGACACCCGACAGATGTTTTTC. Amino acid sequence: CACDTVGDTSSRDTRQMFF.